This T cell receptor beta chain was found in a study of cytomegalovirus exposure and HLA in healthy donors. Study-wide results and limits: Cytomegalovirus association was assigned to about 150 TCR beta chains. Earlier analysis yielded a pattern in which most TCR beta V segments were productive about 87% or about 30% of the time. The authors considered a cluster of highly shared sequence variants likely to be a sequencing artifact.

On this clone: Its target is not known.

Primers included in the PCR were 60 Vbeta and 13 Jbeta primers. TCRdb keeps only in-frame clones here, not all; method: immunoSEQ multiplex PCR. The sample includes some 130,000 clones, around 80% of them seen just once. The sample taken for sequencing was PBMCs. The clonotype originates from a boy aged 2 to 9 in good health and CMV-seronegative.

The CDR3 region has the DNA TGTGCCAGCAGCTCCTTAACAGGGGGCGTTAATGAAAAACTGTTTTTT. Its protein is CASSSLTGGVNEKLFF. V usage is TRBV7-9 and J usage is TRBJ1-4, with 9 bases fitting TRBD1. Germline CDR1 is SEHNR and CDR2 is FQNEAQ (reference sequence). The V and J ends lost 4 bases and 4 bases, in that order; junction bases with no gene match: 7. The CDR3 loop spans 16 amino acids.